The rows below give T cell receptor beta chains drawn from one sample of a study of CD8+ T cells in alopecia areata. Libraries were prepared by immunoSEQ multiplex PCR; TCRdb keeps only in-frame clonotypes and omits some of them. The sample holds around 150,000 clones, more than 55% seen once. The sequencing sample was made of CD8+ T cells sorted from blood. Every receptor here comes from a human donor in good health. CDR3s include the opening cysteine and the closing phenylalanine or tryptophan. The order of the fields is CDR3 DNA, CDR3 protein, J gene, V gene, D gene, clone size. A D gene is named only where the DNA matches it firmly. Only part of the rows carry a size: once, few, many, or a class if the clone is expanded.

CDR3 DNA: TGTGCCAGCAGACCGGGAGTGACCTACAATGAGCAGTTCTTC
CDR3 protein: CASRPGVTYNEQFF
J gene: TRBJ2-1
V gene: TRBV2
D gene: -
clone size: -

CDR3 DNA: TGCAGCGCCGAGGGAGGGAGGCTCAATTACAATGAGCAGTTCTTC
CDR3 protein: CSAEGGRLNYNEQFF
J gene: TRBJ2-1
V gene: TRBV29-1
D gene: TRBD2
clone size: once

CDR3 DNA: TGCGCCAGCAGCCAGAGCAGGGGGCAGAATGAGCAGTTCTTC
CDR3 protein: CASSQSRGQNEQFF
J gene: TRBJ2-1
V gene: TRBV4-1
D gene: TRBD1
clone size: -

CDR3 DNA: TGTGCCTGGAGTGTGACAGGGGTTGATGGCTACACCTTC
CDR3 protein: CAWSVTGVDGYTF
J gene: TRBJ1-2
V gene: TRBV30
D gene: TRBD1
clone size: -

CDR3 DNA: TGTGCCAGCAGCCAAGCTTGGACAGGCCCTGCCTACGAGCAGTACTTC
CDR3 protein: CASSQAWTGPAYEQYF
J gene: TRBJ2-7
V gene: TRBV28
D gene: TRBD1
clone size: few

CDR3 DNA: TGCGCCAGCAGCCATCTGGACGGATCCTACGAGCAGTACTTC
CDR3 protein: CASSHLDGSYEQYF
J gene: TRBJ2-7
V gene: TRBV4-1
D gene: -
clone size: -

CDR3 DNA: TGTGCCAGCAGCAGGACTAGCGGAAGCACAGATACGCAGTATTTT
CDR3 protein: CASSRTSGSTDTQYF
J gene: TRBJ2-3
V gene: TRBV7-9
D gene: TRBD2
clone size: -

CDR3 DNA: TGCGCCAGCAGCCAAGAAGGTCAGGCCATCTACGAGCAGTACTTC
CDR3 protein: CASSQEGQAIYEQYF
J gene: TRBJ2-7
V gene: TRBV4-1
D gene: -
clone size: -

CDR3 DNA: TGTGCCAGCAGGGAAAACAGGGCGGCTTTCTTT
CDR3 protein: CASRENRAAFF
J gene: TRBJ1-1
V gene: TRBV27
D gene: -
clone size: -

CDR3 DNA: TGTGCCAGTGAGTCGCGGGAAACAGATACGCAGTATTTT
CDR3 protein: CASESRETDTQYF
J gene: TRBJ2-3
V gene: TRBV19
D gene: -
clone size: -

CDR3 DNA: TGCGCCAGCAGCTTGACTAGCGGGGGCACAGATACGCAGTATTTT
CDR3 protein: CASSLTSGGTDTQYF
J gene: TRBJ2-3
V gene: TRBV5-1
D gene: TRBD2
clone size: -

CDR3 DNA: TGTGCCAGCAGTGAAGTCCTCGGCGAGCAGTACTTC
CDR3 protein: CASSEVLGEQYF
J gene: TRBJ2-7
V gene: TRBV6-1
D gene: -
clone size: once

CDR3 DNA: TGCAGCGTTGATTGGGGGGGGGATGAGACCCAGTACTTC
CDR3 protein: CSVDWGGDETQYF
J gene: TRBJ2-5
V gene: TRBV29-1
D gene: TRBD2
clone size: -

CDR3 DNA: TGTGCCAGCAGTTACTCGACCAGGGGAGGGCCAGATACGCAGTATTTT
CDR3 protein: CASSYSTRGGPDTQYF
J gene: TRBJ2-3
V gene: TRBV6-5
D gene: -
clone size: -

CDR3 DNA: TGTGCCAGTAAGGAGGGCCACCCCTCCTACAATGAGCAGTTCTTC
CDR3 protein: CASKEGHPSYNEQFF
J gene: TRBJ2-1
V gene: TRBV19
D gene: -
clone size: -

CDR3 DNA: TGTGCCAGCAGCATAGAGTATAATCAGCCCCAGCATTTT
CDR3 protein: CASSIEYNQPQHF
J gene: TRBJ1-5
V gene: TRBV11-2
D gene: -
clone size: -

CDR3 DNA: TGTGCCAGCAGCCCCAGGGGACAGACGAACACTGAAGCTTTCTTT
CDR3 protein: CASSPRGQTNTEAFF
J gene: TRBJ1-1
V gene: TRBV13
D gene: TRBD1
clone size: -

CDR3 DNA: TGCAGCGTTGAAGGGGGGGACAGCTACGAGCAGTACTTC
CDR3 protein: CSVEGGDSYEQYF
J gene: TRBJ2-7
V gene: TRBV29-1
D gene: -
clone size: -

CDR3 DNA: TGTGCCAGCAGCCCGTCGGGGACAGAGACAACCGGAAACACCGGGGAGCTGTTTTTT
CDR3 protein: CASSPSGTETTGNTGELFF
J gene: TRBJ2-2
V gene: TRBV7-9
D gene: TRBD1
clone size: few

CDR3 DNA: TGTGCCACCATAAACTGGGCCATGAGCTCCTACGAGCAGTACTTC
CDR3 protein: CATINWAMSSYEQYF
J gene: TRBJ2-7
V gene: TRBV6-1
D gene: -
clone size: once

CDR3 DNA: TGCAGCGTTGCGTTGAGGGAGCGGGGCACAGATACGCAGTATTTT
CDR3 protein: CSVALRERGTDTQYF
J gene: TRBJ2-3
V gene: TRBV29-1
D gene: -
clone size: -

CDR3 DNA: TGTGCCAGTATCCCTAGGGGCGAGGATGGCTACACCTTC
CDR3 protein: CASIPRGEDGYTF
J gene: TRBJ1-2
V gene: TRBV19
D gene: -
clone size: few

CDR3 DNA: TGTGCCAGCAGCCCAGCCGGGGGTTACGAAGTGGACACCGGGGAGCTGTTTTTT
CDR3 protein: CASSPAGGYEVDTGELFF
J gene: TRBJ2-2
V gene: TRBV11-2
D gene: -
clone size: -

CDR3 DNA: TGTGCCAGCAGTTCAACTCGGACTAGCGGGAGGAGCCAGGGCTACGAGCAGTACTTC
CDR3 protein: CASSSTRTSGRSQGYEQYF
J gene: TRBJ2-7
V gene: TRBV28
D gene: TRBD2
clone size: -

CDR3 DNA: TGCGCCAGCAGCCCCTTGGGACTAGCGATGAACGACGACGTGAATGAGCAGTTCTTC
CDR3 protein: CASSPLGLAMNDDVNEQFF
J gene: TRBJ2-1
V gene: TRBV4-1
D gene: TRBD2
clone size: -

CDR3 DNA: TGCGCCAGCAGCCCAGACAGTGTTAAGGACACTGAAGCTTTCTTT
CDR3 protein: CASSPDSVKDTEAFF
J gene: TRBJ1-1
V gene: TRBV5-1
D gene: -
clone size: few

CDR3 DNA: TGCAGCGTTGAAATACGGTCTAGCGGTCGAAATGAGCAGTTCTTC
CDR3 protein: CSVEIRSSGRNEQFF
J gene: TRBJ2-1
V gene: TRBV29-1
D gene: TRBD2
clone size: -

CDR3 DNA: TGTGCCAGCAGTAGGGGACCGTCGAACACTGAAGCTTTCTTT
CDR3 protein: CASSRGPSNTEAFF
J gene: TRBJ1-1
V gene: TRBV27
D gene: -
clone size: -

CDR3 DNA: TGTGCCAGCAGTGCTTCGGGACTAGCGGCTTACGAGCAGTACTTC
CDR3 protein: CASSASGLAAYEQYF
J gene: TRBJ2-7
V gene: TRBV27
D gene: TRBD2
clone size: -

CDR3 DNA: TGTGCCAGCAGCTTGTCGGGGTTAGGGTATGGCTACACCTTC
CDR3 protein: CASSLSGLGYGYTF
J gene: TRBJ1-2
V gene: TRBV5-6
D gene: -
clone size: -

CDR3 DNA: TGTGCCAGCAACAGGGGCCGCATCTATGGCTACACCTTC
CDR3 protein: CASNRGRIYGYTF
J gene: TRBJ1-2
V gene: TRBV13
D gene: TRBD1
clone size: once

CDR3 DNA: TGCAGCGTCAAAGGGCGCCAGGGGGACCTACGGGAGACCCAGTACTTC
CDR3 protein: CSVKGRQGDLRETQYF
J gene: TRBJ2-5
V gene: TRBV29-1
D gene: TRBD1
clone size: once

CDR3 DNA: TGCAGCGTTGAAGGGAGGGAGGGCTACACCTTC
CDR3 protein: CSVEGREGYTF
J gene: TRBJ1-2
V gene: TRBV29-1
D gene: -
clone size: few

CDR3 DNA: TGCAGCGTTGAAGTCCGAAGGGCTGGGGCCAACGTCCTGACTTTC
CDR3 protein: CSVEVRRAGANVLTF
J gene: TRBJ2-6
V gene: TRBV29-1
D gene: -
clone size: -

CDR3 DNA: TGTGCCAGCAGCTTAGTATCCTACGAGCAGTACTTC
CDR3 protein: CASSLVSYEQYF
J gene: TRBJ2-7
V gene: TRBV7-9
D gene: -
clone size: -

CDR3 DNA: TGTGCCAGCAGCCACGGGACAGAAGCTTTCTTT
CDR3 protein: CASSHGTEAFF
J gene: TRBJ1-1
V gene: TRBV4-2
D gene: -
clone size: -

CDR3 DNA: TGTGCCAGCAGCGTAACACCAGGGATGGGGGCCAACGTCCTGACTTTC
CDR3 protein: CASSVTPGMGANVLTF
J gene: TRBJ2-6
V gene: TRBV9
D gene: -
clone size: -

CDR3 DNA: TGCAGCGTTGAAGTTTTAAGGGGCTACACCTTC
CDR3 protein: CSVEVLRGYTF
J gene: TRBJ1-2
V gene: TRBV29-1
D gene: -
clone size: -